These T cell receptor beta chains were read from a single sample in a study of shared clonotypes between healthy human individuals. Assay: immunoSEQ multiplex PCR; the TCRdb copy retains only in-frame clones and omits some. This sample has 550,000 to 600,000 clones, with roughly 98% found just once. Sequenced input: naive CD8+ T cells sorted from blood. The receptors were sampled from a young man in good health. CDR3s include the opening cysteine and the closing phenylalanine or tryptophan. D genes are given only for firm matches. Clone size is not always given. Where it is, it says once, few, many or a class for expanded clones.

DNA: TGTGCCAGCAGTGATGTGAGGTTATCTTCGCCCCAGCATTTT; CDR3: CASSDVRLSSPQHF; D: -; V: TRBV2; size: -; J: TRBJ1-5
DNA: TGTGCCAGCAGCTTAGACGCCGGGACGCACGTCATTGGCGACGAGCAGTACTTC; CDR3: CASSLDAGTHVIGDEQYF; D: -; V: TRBV7-3; size: -; J: TRBJ2-7
DNA: TGCAGTGCTAGCTCTGACGGGGAGCTGTTTTTT; CDR3: CSASSDGELFF; D: -; V: TRBV20-1; size: -; J: TRBJ2-2
DNA: TGTGCCAGCAGTCACGGCCAGGGCTACGAGCAGTACTTC; CDR3: CASSHGQGYEQYF; D: -; V: TRBV5-6; size: -; J: TRBJ2-7
DNA: TGCGCCAGCAGCTTTACCGGGACAGCCTACAATGAGCAGTTCTTC; CDR3: CASSFTGTAYNEQFF; D: TRBD1; V: TRBV5-1; size: -; J: TRBJ2-1
DNA: TGTGCCACCTCTGACGGGATGTATGCAGATACGCAGTATTTT; CDR3: CATSDGMYADTQYF; D: -; V: TRBV6-5; size: -; J: TRBJ2-3
DNA: TGCGCCAGCAGATTAGTGGGGCACACCGGGGAGCTGTTTTTT; CDR3: CASRLVGHTGELFF; D: -; V: TRBV4-3; size: -; J: TRBJ2-2
DNA: TGCGCCAGCAGCCAAGATCAGAATCTTCGCGGGAGTTACGAGCAGTACTTC; CDR3: CASSQDQNLRGSYEQYF; D: TRBD2; V: TRBV4-1; size: -; J: TRBJ2-7
DNA: TGTGCCAGCAGACCAGCAGGGACCTATGGCTACACCTTC; CDR3: CASRPAGTYGYTF; D: -; V: TRBV27; size: -; J: TRBJ1-2
DNA: TGTGCCAGCAGCTTACTTGGGACAGGGGGCGATGAGCAGTTCTTC; CDR3: CASSLLGTGGDEQFF; D: TRBD1; V: TRBV7-9; size: -; J: TRBJ2-1
DNA: TGCGCCAGCAGCTTATACGATCTAGGTAACACTGAAGCTTTCTTT; CDR3: CASSLYDLGNTEAFF; D: -; V: TRBV5-1; size: -; J: TRBJ1-1
DNA: TGTGCCAGCAGTTTGGGCAGGGAGGTTCTGGACACTGAAGCTTTCTTT; CDR3: CASSLGREVLDTEAFF; D: -; V: TRBV28; size: once; J: TRBJ1-1
DNA: TGTGCCAGCAGACAACAGGGGACTGAAGCTTTCTTT; CDR3: CASRQQGTEAFF; D: TRBD1; V: TRBV6-1; size: -; J: TRBJ1-1
DNA: TGTGCCAGCAGTTACTCGGCGGAGTTTGGCTTTTATGGCTACACCTTC; CDR3: CASSYSAEFGFYGYTF; D: -; V: TRBV6-5; size: -; J: TRBJ1-2
DNA: TGTGCCAGCATCATGGAGGGAATTTACAATGAGCAGTTCTTC; CDR3: CASIMEGIYNEQFF; D: -; V: TRBV7-8; size: -; J: TRBJ2-1
DNA: TGTGCCAGCAGCTTACGCCCTTGGAATGAGCAGTTCTTC; CDR3: CASSLRPWNEQFF; D: -; V: TRBV7-9; size: -; J: TRBJ2-1
DNA: TGTGCCAGTAGTATAAGCGGAGGGGGAGAGCAGTTCTTC; CDR3: CASSISGGGEQFF; D: -; V: TRBV19; size: few; J: TRBJ2-1
DNA: TGTGCCAGCAGCTTAGTCCTAGCGGGAGTAAGCGAGCAGTACTTC; CDR3: CASSLVLAGVSEQYF; D: TRBD2; V: TRBV7-9; size: once; J: TRBJ2-7
DNA: TGTGCCAGCAGTCTGGGAGACGCTTTCTTT; CDR3: CASSLGDAFF; D: -; V: TRBV5-8; size: -; J: TRBJ1-1
DNA: TGTGCCAGCAGCGTCGGCTCCAACAATGAGCAGTTCTTC; CDR3: CASSVGSNNEQFF; D: -; V: TRBV9; size: -; J: TRBJ2-1
DNA: TGTGCCAGCAGGGGGGGCGCCGCATACTCCTACGAGCAGTACTTC; CDR3: CASRGGAAYSYEQYF; D: -; V: TRBV5-8; size: -; J: TRBJ2-7
DNA: TGTGCCAGCAGTTATAGGGCAGGGACCTACAATGAGCAGTTCTTC; CDR3: CASSYRAGTYNEQFF; D: -; V: TRBV6-5; size: -; J: TRBJ2-1
DNA: TGCGCCAGCAGCCAACAGGGGCCGTGGGAGACCCAGTACTTC; CDR3: CASSQQGPWETQYF; D: TRBD1; V: TRBV5-1; size: -; J: TRBJ2-5
DNA: TGTGCCAGCAGCTCGACAGATACGCAGTATTTT; CDR3: CASSSTDTQYF; D: -; V: TRBV11-2; size: -; J: TRBJ2-3
DNA: TGTGCCAGCAGCTTTGGGACTAGCGGGAGTTCTGGTGAGACCCAGTACTTC; CDR3: CASSFGTSGSSGETQYF; D: TRBD2; V: TRBV5-5; size: once; J: TRBJ2-5
DNA: TGTGCCAGCAGCCCTGGAGTGGACATGAGCTCCTACGAGCAGTACTTC; CDR3: CASSPGVDMSSYEQYF; D: -; V: TRBV5-4; size: -; J: TRBJ2-7
DNA: TGTGCCAGCAGCCCCACGGCCGGGACTGCCGGCTACGAGCAGTACTTC; CDR3: CASSPTAGTAGYEQYF; D: -; V: TRBV9; size: once; J: TRBJ2-7
DNA: TGTGCCAGCAGCCCTCGGGACAGAACAGATACGCAGTATTTT; CDR3: CASSPRDRTDTQYF; D: TRBD1; V: TRBV9; size: once; J: TRBJ2-3
DNA: TGTGCCAGCAGTGACGGTAGGGGGACCTACAATGAGCAGTTCTTC; CDR3: CASSDGRGTYNEQFF; D: -; V: TRBV6-1; size: -; J: TRBJ2-1
DNA: TGTGCCAGCTCCCCAACTTCCCCTGGGACATCCAACGAGCAGTACTTC; CDR3: CASSPTSPGTSNEQYF; D: -; V: TRBV18; size: -; J: TRBJ2-7
DNA: TGCAGCGTTGATCCCGGCCTCTCTGGGGAGCAGTACTTC; CDR3: CSVDPGLSGEQYF; D: -; V: TRBV29-1; size: -; J: TRBJ2-7
DNA: TGTGCCAGCAGCCATGACCGGGACCCCAATCAGCCCCAGCATTTT; CDR3: CASSHDRDPNQPQHF; D: -; V: TRBV7-9; size: -; J: TRBJ1-5
DNA: TGCGCCAGCAGCCAAGAGCTCTGGGCAGAGGATACGCAGTATTTT; CDR3: CASSQELWAEDTQYF; D: -; V: TRBV4-1; size: -; J: TRBJ2-3
DNA: TGTGCCAGTAGTATAGTCGGGAGGGGCAATGAGCAGTTCTTC; CDR3: CASSIVGRGNEQFF; D: TRBD2; V: TRBV19; size: once; J: TRBJ2-1
DNA: TGCGCCAGCAGCTTGGGGGGTAGCACAGATACGCAGTATTTT; CDR3: CASSLGGSTDTQYF; D: -; V: TRBV5-1; size: -; J: TRBJ2-3
DNA: TGCGCCAGCAGCCCCGGACAGGGTTTGGACGAGCAGTACTTC; CDR3: CASSPGQGLDEQYF; D: TRBD1; V: TRBV5-1; size: -; J: TRBJ2-7
DNA: TGTGCCAGCAGCTTAAGGGCCGGGGGGTTTTTCACCGGGGAGCTGTTTTTT; CDR3: CASSLRAGGFFTGELFF; D: TRBD2; V: TRBV7-2; size: -; J: TRBJ2-2
DNA: TGCGCCAGCAGTGAGTGGGCGAGTGGCTACACCTTC; CDR3: CASSEWASGYTF; D: -; V: TRBV10-2; size: few; J: TRBJ1-2
DNA: TGCGCCAGCAGCCAAGATAACCGTCTGGGGGTCGGCCCTAACTATGGCTACACCTTC; CDR3: CASSQDNRLGVGPNYGYTF; D: -; V: TRBV4-3; size: -; J: TRBJ1-2
DNA: TGCGCCAGCAGCCAAGGTACTGGCTCTGGAAACACCATATATTTT; CDR3: CASSQGTGSGNTIYF; D: -; V: TRBV4-1; size: -; J: TRBJ1-3
DNA: TGTGCCAGCAGACCCGGACAAAACTATGGCTACACCTTC; CDR3: CASRPGQNYGYTF; D: -; V: TRBV6-5; size: -; J: TRBJ1-2
DNA: TGTGCCAGCAGCTTGCGGGCTAGCGAACAATTGTCGCCTGAGCAGTTCTTC; CDR3: CASSLRASEQLSPEQFF; D: -; V: TRBV7-9; size: -; J: TRBJ2-1
DNA: TGCGCCAGCAGCCAAGCCCCGGGACAGGGGGCCTACGAGCAGTACTTC; CDR3: CASSQAPGQGAYEQYF; D: TRBD1; V: TRBV4-1; size: -; J: TRBJ2-7
DNA: TGTGCCAGCAGTGGGGCGCCAGTCGAGGATACGCAGTATTTT; CDR3: CASSGAPVEDTQYF; D: -; V: TRBV6-1; size: -; J: TRBJ2-3
DNA: TGTGCCAGCAGTGATCAGGGAGTTTCCTACAATGAGCAGTTCTTC; CDR3: CASSDQGVSYNEQFF; D: -; V: TRBV2; size: -; J: TRBJ2-1
DNA: TGTGCCAGCAGTTCTGGACTAGCTGGGATGTTGGAGACCCAGTACTTC; CDR3: CASSSGLAGMLETQYF; D: TRBD2; V: TRBV27; size: once; J: TRBJ2-5
DNA: TGTGCCAGTAGTGATGACAGGGGCCTAGGCAATCAGCCCCAGCATTTT; CDR3: CASSDDRGLGNQPQHF; D: TRBD1; V: TRBV19; size: -; J: TRBJ1-5
DNA: TGTGCCAGCAGCTCCTGGACCGGGGATGAGCAGTTCTTC; CDR3: CASSSWTGDEQFF; D: -; V: TRBV7-8; size: -; J: TRBJ2-1
DNA: TGCAGCGTTGACCGGACAGGAGGGGAGTTTGAAGCTTTCTTT; CDR3: CSVDRTGGEFEAFF; D: TRBD1; V: TRBV29-1; size: -; J: TRBJ1-1
DNA: TGCGCCAGAAAAACGGGGAGGGGGAATCAGCCCCAGCATTTT; CDR3: CARKTGRGNQPQHF; D: -; V: TRBV5-1; size: -; J: TRBJ1-5
DNA: TGTGCCAGCAGTTTAACCCTCGCCGCCCCCGATAATGAAAAACTGTTTTTT; CDR3: CASSLTLAAPDNEKLFF; D: -; V: TRBV28; size: -; J: TRBJ1-4
DNA: TGTGCCAGCAGCACGAAAGGGACAGGGCACACTGAAGCTTTCTTT; CDR3: CASSTKGTGHTEAFF; D: TRBD1; V: TRBV7-8; size: few; J: TRBJ1-1
DNA: TGTGCCAGCAGTTTACGATTCGAGAACACTGAAGCTTTCTTT; CDR3: CASSLRFENTEAFF; D: -; V: TRBV27; size: -; J: TRBJ1-1
DNA: TGTGCCAGCAGTGACATGAGTGAGCAGTACTTC; CDR3: CASSDMSEQYF; D: -; V: TRBV6-1; size: -; J: TRBJ2-7